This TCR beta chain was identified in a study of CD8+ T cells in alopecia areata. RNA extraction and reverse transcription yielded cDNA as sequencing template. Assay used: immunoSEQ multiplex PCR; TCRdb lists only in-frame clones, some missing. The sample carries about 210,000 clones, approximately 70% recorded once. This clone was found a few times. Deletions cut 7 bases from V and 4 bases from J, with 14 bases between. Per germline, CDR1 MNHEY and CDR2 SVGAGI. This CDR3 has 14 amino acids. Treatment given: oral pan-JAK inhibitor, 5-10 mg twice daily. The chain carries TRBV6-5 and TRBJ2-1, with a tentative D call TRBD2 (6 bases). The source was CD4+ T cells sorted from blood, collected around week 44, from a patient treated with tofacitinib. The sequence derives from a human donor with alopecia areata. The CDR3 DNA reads TGTGCCAGCACTCGGGACTCCTCGTACAATGAGCAGTTCTTC. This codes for CASTRDSSYNEQFF.